The rows below give T cell receptor beta chains drawn from one sample of a study of cytomegalovirus exposure and HLA in healthy donors. This table comes from immunoSEQ multiplex PCR, and its TCRdb copy is limited to in-frame clones, with some not included. The table lists 140,000 or so clones, 75% to 85% of them singletons, with 2% to 3% in the top ten. The sequenced sample was PBMCs. These receptor sequences come from a woman between 18 and 29 years old in good health and CMV-seropositive. The CDR3 runs from the conserved cysteine through the conserved F or W. A D gene is named only where the DNA matches it firmly. Part of the rows lack a size; the others show once, few, many or a class for expanded clones.

V gene	D gene	J gene	clone size	CDR3 DNA	CDR3 protein
TRBV5-6	TRBD1	TRBJ1-2	.	TGTGCCAGCAGAAGCCGAGGGACAGGGCATGGCTACACCTTC	CASRSRGTGHGYTF
TRBV15	TRBD2	TRBJ2-5	.	TGTGCCACCAGCAGAGATCCGGGGGGGGAGACCCAGTACTTC	CATSRDPGGETQYF
TRBV18	TRBD1	TRBJ2-7	few	TGTGCCAGCTCACCAAGACAGGGGCCCTACGAGCAGTACTTC	CASSPRQGPYEQYF
TRBV6-6	.	TRBJ1-1	.	TGTGCCAGCAGCGCAACAGGGATGAACACTGAAGCTTTCTTT	CASSATGMNTEAFF
TRBV4-2	.	TRBJ2-2	.	TGTGCCAGCAGCCAAGCCTGGGACTCCGCGGGGACCGGGGAGCTGTTTTTT	CASSQAWDSAGTGELFF
TRBV28	.	TRBJ1-5	.	TGTGCCAGCAAGGGAGGTGGTCAGCCCCAGCATTTT	CASKGGGQPQHF
TRBV28	TRBD1	TRBJ1-6	.	TGTGCCAGCAGAATGGGGACAGGGTTTTCACCCCTCCACTTT	CASRMGTGFSPLHF
TRBV7-9	.	TRBJ2-1	.	TGTGCCAGCAGCTTAAGAGGAAGCTCCTACAATGAGCAGTTCTTC	CASSLRGSSYNEQFF
TRBV30	TRBD1	TRBJ1-3	once	TGTGCCTGGAGGGGACAGGGGCGCGAATCCGGAAACACCATATATTTT	CAWRGQGRESGNTIYF
TRBV25-1	.	TRBJ1-4	.	TGTGCCAGCAGTGAACGGGGGGGCCCTCTAAATGAAAAACTGTTTTTT	CASSERGGPLNEKLFF
TRBV7-9	TRBD1	TRBJ1-4	.	TGTGCCAGCAGCTTAGGGGAGACAGGGGATGAAAAACTGTTTTTT	CASSLGETGDEKLFF
TRBV6-7	TRBD1	TRBJ2-3	.	TGTGCCAGCAGTTACCCCCGGGACAGGGGGGATACGCAGTATTTT	CASSYPRDRGDTQYF
TRBV6-5	.	TRBJ2-5	.	TGTGCCAGCAGTTACGGTGACAGACCAGAGGAGACCCAGTACTTC	CASSYGDRPEETQYF
TRBV7-2	TRBD2	TRBJ2-3	.	TGTGCCAGCAGCCCGAGACTAGCGGGCACAGATACGCAGTATTTT	CASSPRLAGTDTQYF
TRBV6-6	TRBD1	TRBJ1-2	.	TGTGCCAGCAGTTACGTCGGCAGGGGGTTTGGCTACACCTTC	CASSYVGRGFGYTF
TRBV9	TRBD2	TRBJ2-1	.	TGTGCCAGCAGCGTAGGGGTTAGCGGGGGATTTGAGCAGTTCTTC	CASSVGVSGGFEQFF
TRBV5-4	.	TRBJ2-7	.	TGTGCCAGCAGCTCTCCGACAGATTCCTACGAGCAGTACTTC	CASSSPTDSYEQYF
TRBV27	.	TRBJ2-7	.	TGTGCCAGCAGTTTTGGCGGGGTGTACGAGCAGTACTTC	CASSFGGVYEQYF
TRBV25-1	.	TRBJ2-4	few	TGTGCCAGCCGGGGGGCCAAAAACATTCAGTACTTC	CASRGAKNIQYF
TRBV4-1	TRBD2	TRBJ2-5	few	TGCGCCAGCAGCCTGGGACTAGCGGGGGGTAGAGAGACCCAGTACTTC	CASSLGLAGGRETQYF
TRBV10-1	TRBD1	TRBJ1-1	few	TGCGCCAGCAGTGAGACAGGGGTGAACACTGAAGCTTTCTTT	CASSETGVNTEAFF
TRBV6-5	TRBD1	TRBJ2-7	once	TGTGCCAGCAGTTACTCGACAGGGACCTCCTACGAGCAGTACTTC	CASSYSTGTSYEQYF
TRBV7-2	.	TRBJ1-6	.	TGTGCCAGCAGCTTTAACAGTAATTCACCCCTCCACTTT	CASSFNSNSPLHF
TRBV2	TRBD1	TRBJ1-1	.	TGTGCCAGCAGTGAGCGGTGGGACAGGGGGGTGGCTTTCTTT	CASSERWDRGVAFF
TRBV20-1	.	TRBJ2-3	.	TGCAGTGCCCTCACAAAGACGCAGTATTTT	CSALTKTQYF
TRBV28	.	TRBJ2-5	.	TGTGCCAGCAAATCGGGGGTCGAGACCCAGTACTTC	CASKSGVETQYF
TRBV5-1	TRBD2	TRBJ2-1	.	TGCGCCAGCAGCCCTGAGGGCCAGCGGGGGAGCGTGTTCTACAATGAGCAGTTCTTC	CASSPEGQRGSVFYNEQFF
TRBV7-2	.	TRBJ2-2	.	TGTGCCAGCAGCCGTACAGGGACCGCTAACACCGGGGAGCTGTTTTTT	CASSRTGTANTGELFF
TRBV28	TRBD2	TRBJ2-2	once	TGTGCCAGCAGGGCCTCTAGCGGGGTAGGCGGGGAGCTGTTTTTT	CASRASSGVGGELFF
TRBV19	.	TRBJ2-4	.	TGTGCCAGGTACGACGGGAGCCAAAACATTCAGTACTTC	CARYDGSQNIQYF
TRBV28	.	TRBJ1-2	.	TGTGCCAGCACCAGCCCTTTGGGCAGTGACTATGGCTACACCTTC	CASTSPLGSDYGYTF
TRBV6-5	.	TRBJ1-1	.	TGTGCCAGCAGGGCCGCGGACAGATTGAACACTGAAGCTTTCTTT	CASRAADRLNTEAFF
TRBV7-8	TRBD2	TRBJ2-1	.	TGTGCCAGCAGCTTGGGGTGGCGGGGGGGCCCCGACTACAATGAGCAGTTCTTC	CASSLGWRGGPDYNEQFF
TRBV6-5	.	TRBJ2-1	.	TGTGCCAGCAGTTACGTTCAGGGGAAGATTGAGCAGTTCTTC	CASSYVQGKIEQFF
TRBV6-6	.	TRBJ1-1	.	TGTGCCAGCAGTCGCTCGGGAGAGAACACTGAAGCTTTCTTT	CASSRSGENTEAFF
TRBV5-4	.	TRBJ1-1	.	TGTGCCAGCAGCTTGGCCTTGGGGGCAGGGGTTATTGAAGCTTTCTTT	CASSLALGAGVIEAFF
TRBV30	.	TRBJ1-2	.	TGTGCCTGGAGTCAACTCCATTACTATGGCTACACCTTC	CAWSQLHYYGYTF
TRBV28	TRBD1	TRBJ2-4	.	TGTGCCAGCAGTCCTACACGGACAGGGATAGCCAAAAACATTCAGTACTTC	CASSPTRTGIAKNIQYF
TRBV6-1	.	TRBJ1-3	.	TGTGCCAGCAGTGTTGGGAGCTCTGGAAACACCATATATTTT	CASSVGSSGNTIYF
TRBV7-9	TRBD1	TRBJ1-2	once	TGTGCCAGCAGCTTAGGGGACAGAAACTATGGCTACACCTTC	CASSLGDRNYGYTF
TRBV28	TRBD1	TRBJ1-5	once	TGTGCCAGCAGTTTCACAGGGGCACGCAATCAGCCCCAGCATTTT	CASSFTGARNQPQHF
TRBV19	.	TRBJ2-5	.	TGTGCCAGTAGTAATGAAGGGGCCCGAAAGACCCAGTACTTC	CASSNEGARKTQYF
TRBV5-6	.	TRBJ2-3	.	TGTGCCAGCAGCCAACTTACAGATACGCAGTATTTT	CASSQLTDTQYF
TRBV19	TRBD1	TRBJ2-7	.	TGTGCCAGTAGTAGGGCAGGCGTCCCGGGACAGGGTCCCTCCTACGAGCAGTACTTC	CASSRAGVPGQGPSYEQYF
TRBV6-5	TRBD1	TRBJ2-7	.	TGTGCCAGCAGGTACGGACAGGGACTTTACTACGAGCAGTACTTC	CASRYGQGLYYEQYF
TRBV6-1	.	TRBJ2-1	.	TGTGCCAGTAACAGGGTTGGCAATGAGCAGTTCTTC	CASNRVGNEQFF